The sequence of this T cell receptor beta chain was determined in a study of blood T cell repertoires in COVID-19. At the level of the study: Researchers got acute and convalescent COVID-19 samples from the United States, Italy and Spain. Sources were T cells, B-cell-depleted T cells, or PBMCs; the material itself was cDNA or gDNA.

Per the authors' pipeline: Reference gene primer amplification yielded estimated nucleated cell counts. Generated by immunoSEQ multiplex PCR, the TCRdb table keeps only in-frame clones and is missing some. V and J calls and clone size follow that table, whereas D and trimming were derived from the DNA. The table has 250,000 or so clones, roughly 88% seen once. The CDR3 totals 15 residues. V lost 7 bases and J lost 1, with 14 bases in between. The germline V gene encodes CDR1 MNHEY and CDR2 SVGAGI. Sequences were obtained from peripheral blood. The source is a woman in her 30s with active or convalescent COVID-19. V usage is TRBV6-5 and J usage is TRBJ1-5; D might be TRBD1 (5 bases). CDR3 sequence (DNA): TGTGCCAGCAAGAAGCAGGGTTCCAGCAATCAGCCCCAGCATTTT. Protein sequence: CASKKQGSSNQPQHF.